The next 7 T cell receptor beta chains were all read from a single sample in a study of regulatory T cells in long-lasting Graves disease. Construction of TCR beta libraries relied on iRepertoire HTBI primers and on Arm-PCR targeting CDR3 regions. TCRdb reprocessed the multiplex PCR reads via MiXCR and lists one record per CDR3 protein. The table records over 300,000 distinct CDR3 sequences, roughly 15% of them present only once. Time point defined: newly diagnosed GD, antithyroid drugs for less than 3 months. Following extraction of RNA from PBMCs, that RNA was used to make the TCR library. This sample comprised peripheral blood mononuclear cells (PBMCs), obtained at new diagnosis, from a patient treated with antithyroid drugs. These receptors were taken from a female donor with Graves disease.

This clonotype was observed at least ten times. The genes are TRBV27 and TRBJ2-5, with D possibly called TRBD1 or TRBD2 (5 bases each). Germline-derived CDR1 and CDR2 are MNHEY and SMNVEV (reference sequence). V gave up 6 bases and J gave up 8 bases, with 22 bases separating them. The CDR3 contains 15 residues. CDR3 sequence: CASSGRADPGGTQYF. The CDR3 bases are TGTGCCAGCAGCGGCCGGGCGGACCCTGGGGGTACCCAGTACTTC.

The gene calls are TRBV12-3 or TRBV12-4 and TRBJ1-2, with D perhaps TRBD1 (6 bases). The CDR3 contains 13 residues. With 4 bases removed from V and 5 bases from J, the gap between germline ends came to 11 bases. The CDR3 reads CASSSRRGYGYTF. DNA for the CDR3: TGTGCCAGCAGTTCCCGGAGGGGGTATGGCTACACCTTC.

This clonotype was seen many times. This chain uses TRBV19 with TRBJ1-5; D uncertain. This CDR3 is 14 amino acids long. V shed 6 bases and J shed 7 bases, with 16 bases lying between them. In germline, CDR1 is LNHDA, CDR2 SQIVND (reference sequence). CDR3 amino acids: CASSKGNVGQPQHF. CDR3 in DNA: TGTGCCAGTAGCAAAGGGAACGTTGGGCAGCCCCAGCATTTT.

This chain joins TRBV2 and TRBJ1-1; D is unresolved. V shed 10 bases and J shed 1 base, with 7 bases lying between them. From germline, CDR1 is SNHLY and CDR2 FYNNEI. CDR3 length: 11 amino acids. CDR3 region: CATTTNTEAFF. The CDR3 bases are TGTGCCACCACAACGAACACTGAAGCTTTCTTT. Full variable domain (remainder filled in from reference TRBV2 and TRBJ1-1): EPEVTQTPSHQVTQMGQEVILRCVPISNHLYFYWYRQILGQKVEFLVSFYNNEISEKSEIFDDQFSVERPDGSNFTLKIRSTKLEDSAMYFCATTTNTEAFFGQGTRLTVV.

In this sample, this clonotype turned up many times. The rearrangement uses TRBV10-3 and TRBJ2-7, with D possibly being TRBD1 or TRBD2 (5 bases each). The CDR3 is 15 residues long. The V and J ends lost 0 bases and 3 bases respectively, with 12 bases between them. Germline values: CDR1 ENHRY, CDR2 SYGVKD. The CDR3 DNA reads as TGTGCCATCAGTGAGTCCGAGGATGGGGGCTACGAGCAGTACTTC. This codes for CAISESEDGGYEQYF.

This clonotype was picked up a small number of times. The chain recombines TRBV29-1 with TRBJ1-1, with TRBD1 identical over 7 bases. This CDR3 spans 13 amino acids. The J segment lost 1 base and the V segment lost 6 bases, leaving 5 bases of the junction unmatched. The germline V gene encodes CDR1 SQVTM and CDR2 ANQGSEA. The CDR3 loop is CSVHRGPNTEAFF. The CDR3 DNA follows: TGCAGCGTCCACAGGGGCCCGAACACTGAAGCTTTCTTT.

The J gene is TRBJ2-7, the V gene TRBV13; the match to TRBD2 covers 11 bases. The V gene's germline CDR1 is PRHDT and CDR2 FYEKMQ (reference sequence). V gave up 6 bases and J gave up 2 bases; unmatched junction bases: 6. CDR3 length: 15 residues. In DNA form, the CDR3 reads TGTGCCAGCAGAAACGGGACTAGCGGCACCTACGAGCAGTACTTC. It translates to CASRNGTSGTYEQYF.